The 16 T cell receptor beta chains given below trace back to one sample, sequenced in a study of cytomegalovirus exposure and HLA in healthy donors. A multiplex PCR was run with 60 Vbeta primers and 13 Jbeta primers. TCRdb's copy holds only in-frame clones and misses some; the assay was immunoSEQ multiplex PCR. The sample records roughly 150,000 clones, approximately 81% being singletons. The sample consisted of PBMCs. The source is a man aged 25 to 45 in good health and CMV-seronegative.

The rearrangement joins TRBV7-8 to TRBJ2-7, with 11 bases matching TRBD1. Germline V gene data show CDR1 as SGHVS and CDR2 as FQNEAQ. This CDR3 contains 14 residues. The ends lost 4 bases at V and 8 bases at J; junction bases unmatched: 7. The CDR3 DNA reads as TGTGCCAGCAGCTCAGGGACAGGGGGACTCCAGCAGTACTTC. Encoded protein: CASSSGTGGLQQYF. Full variable domain (rest looked up from reference TRBV7-8 and TRBJ2-7): GAGVSQSPRYKVAKRGQDVALRCDPISGHVSLFWYQQALGQGPEFLTYFQNEAQLDKSGLPSDRFFAERPEGSVSTLKIQRTQQEDSAVYLCASSSGTGGLQQYFGPGTRLTVT.

The table lists this clone with a few counts. The rearrangement joins TRBV6-4 to TRBJ1-2, with a possible D match to TRBD1 (5 bases). The V and J ends lost 4 bases and 3 bases respectively, with 12 bases between them. Germline CDR1 reads MRHNA; CDR2 reads SNTAGT. This CDR3 comprises 14 residues. This CDR3 reads CASSAGLWDYGYTF. The CDR3 DNA reads as TGTGCCAGCAGTGCGGGACTCTGGGACTATGGCTACACCTTC.

V is TRBV6-1 and J is TRBJ2-3, with 8 bases aligning to TRBD1. V dropped 7 bases and J dropped 1; count of bases not matched to a gene: 7. Germline values: CDR1 MNHNS, CDR2 SASEGT. The CDR3 totals 15 residues. The CDR3 region is CASNLDREGTDTQYF. The CDR3 DNA is TGTGCCAGCAACCTGGACAGGGAGGGCACAGATACGCAGTATTTT.

The gene calls are TRBV15 and TRBJ2-7, with D tentatively TRBD2 (6 bases). V lost 0 bases and J lost 0, with 9 bases in between. The length of the CDR3 is 15 residues. CDR1 is LNHNV and CDR2 is YYDKDF in the germline V gene (reference sequence). The CDR3 here is CATSRESGDSYEQYF. In DNA, the CDR3 is TGTGCCACCAGCAGAGAGTCGGGGGACTCCTACGAGCAGTACTTC.

The V gene is TRBV19, the J gene TRBJ1-1; the D gene is possibly TRBD1 (5 bases). Per germline, CDR1 LNHDA and CDR2 SQIVND (reference sequence). The CDR3 loop spans 14 amino acids. Trimming took 6 bases from V and 4 from J, leaving 15 bases between them. The CDR3 bases are TGTGCCAGTAGCACAATGGGGGGGGTCACTGAAGCTTTCTTT. Translation gives CASSTMGGVTEAFF.

The rearrangement joins TRBV19 to TRBJ1-2; possibly TRBD1 for D (5 bases). Trimming pared 8 bases from V and 3 bases from J, leaving 25 bases between. Germline CDR1 is LNHDA and CDR2 is SQIVND (reference sequence). The CDR3 runs to 17 residues. Here the CDR3 reads CASSYTLTDVNDYGYTF. CDR3 bases: TGTGCCAGTTCCTATACCCTGACAGACGTCAATGACTATGGCTACACCTTC. Filled out from reference TRBV19 and TRBJ1-2, the complete variable domain reads DGGITQSPKYLFRKEGQNVTLSCEQNLNHDAMYWYRQDPGQGLRLIYYSQIVNDFQKGDIAEGYSVSREKKESFPLTVTSAQKNPTAFYLCASSYTLTDVNDYGYTFGSGTRLTVV.

The rearrangement uses TRBV7-8 and TRBJ1-1; 11 bases map to TRBD1. V lost 3 bases to trimming and J lost 4 bases; unmatched junction nucleotides: 1. The CDR3 length is 14 residues. Germline V gene data show CDR1 as SGHVS and CDR2 as FQNEAQ. For the CDR3, the DNA is TGTGCCAGCAGCTTCGGGACAGGGGGCACTGAAGCTTTCTTT. It is translated as CASSFGTGGTEAFF.

The rearrangement joins TRBV7-9 to TRBJ1-1; D is uncertain. V gave up 5 bases and J gave up 6 bases, with 13 bases separating them. This CDR3 contains 13 residues. Germline V gives CDR1 SEHNR, CDR2 FQNEAQ (reference sequence). The CDR3 coding sequence is TGTGCCAGCAGCCTCCTCAGGTGGCCTGAAGCTTTCTTT. Protein product: CASSLLRWPEAFF.

The chain joins TRBV30 to TRBJ2-1; D is uncertain. In germline, CDR1 is GTSNPN, CDR2 SVGIG (reference sequence). V lost 7 bases and J lost 10, with 20 bases in between. CDR3 size: 13 residues. The CDR3 protein is CASTPPRSREQFF. As DNA, the CDR3 is TGTGCCTCAACCCCTCCGAGGTCCAGAGAGCAGTTCTTC.

This chain uses TRBV30 with TRBJ1-2; the match to TRBD1 covers 9 bases. The CDR3 is 15 residues long. V dropped 5 bases and J dropped 10; count of bases not matched to a gene: 17. The germline gives CDR1 GTSNPN, CDR2 SVGIG (reference sequence). The CDR3 bases are TGTGCCTGGGGAGTTCCGGGGGGGACAGGGAGCGACTACACCTTC. Translation gives CAWGVPGGTGSDYTF.

The gene calls are TRBV7-6 and TRBJ2-5; 9 nucleotides align to TRBD2. V lost 2 bases, J lost 2 bases, and 15 bases stayed unmatched. CDR3 size: 19 residues. Germline V lookup: CDR1 SGHVS, CDR2 FNYEAQ. CDR3 in DNA: TGTGCCAGCAGCTTATACGAGAGAGGACTAGCGAATTTTCAAGAGACCCAGTACTTC. It yields the protein CASSLYERGLANFQETQYF.

Note on this clone: Other DNA sequences in the same sample also yield this CDR3. The chain combines TRBV30 with TRBJ1-6; D unresolved. Germline CDR1 reads GTSNPN; CDR2 reads SVGIG (reference sequence). V was cut by 0 bases and J by 0 bases, with 6 bases left in between. The CDR3 length is 15 residues. The CDR3 loop is CAWSVVSSYNSPLHF. In nucleotides, the CDR3 is TGTGCCTGGAGTGTAGTGAGCTCCTATAATTCACCCCTCCACTTT. Together with reference TRBV30 and TRBJ1-6, the CDR3 gives the full variable domain: SQTIHQWPATLVQPVGSPLSLECTVEGTSNPNLYWYRQAAGRGLQLLFYSVGIGQISSEVPQNLSASRPQDRQFILSSKKLLLSDSGFYLCAWSVVSSYNSPLHFGNGTRLTVT.

The V call is TRBV29-1, the J call TRBJ2-3, with D possibly TRBD1 on 6 matching bases. The CDR3 runs 14 residues. Trimming shortened V by 6 bases and J by 2 bases, and 15 bases separated the two germline ends. CDR1 is SQVTM, CDR2 ANQGSEA, per germline. The CDR3 here is CSVEDSLSTDTQYF. The CDR3 DNA follows: TGCAGCGTCGAGGACAGCCTTTCCACAGATACGCAGTATTTT.

This sequence joins TRBV7-9 and TRBJ2-5; TRBD2 might be the D (5 bases). The CDR3 covers 13 residues. CDR1 is SEHNR and CDR2 is FQNEAQ in the germline V gene (reference sequence). V gave up 4 bases and J gave up 5 bases, with 11 bases separating them. The CDR3 is CASSSNSGETQYF. The CDR3 nucleotides read TGTGCCAGCAGCTCAAATTCGGGGGAGACCCAGTACTTC.

This clone was seen only once. CDR3 in amino acids: CASSLLDPSNTGELFF. The CDR3 region has the DNA TGCGCCAGCAGCTTGCTAGACCCTTCGAACACCGGGGAGCTGTTTTTT. V and J are TRBV5-1 and TRBJ2-2; D not resolved. This CDR3 comprises 16 residues. Trimming removed 1 base at V and 0 bases at J, with 10 bases between. Germline assignment: CDR1 SGHRS and CDR2 YFSETQ.

This chain uses TRBV11-2 with TRBJ1-4, with TRBD1 as a possible D gene (6 bases). Looked up from germline, CDR1 is SGHAT and CDR2 is FQNNGV. The CDR3 sequence is 16 residues long. V was cut by 5 bases and J by 4 bases, with 17 bases left in between. The CDR3 reads CASSDGKGVGNEKLFF. The DNA of the CDR3 is TGTGCCAGCAGCGACGGAAAGGGGGTTGGTAATGAAAAACTGTTTTTT.